Following are 29 T cell receptor beta chains from one sample sequenced in a study of T cells in Graves' hyperthyroidism and ophthalmopathy. TCR beta CDR3 sequences were amplified from RNA transcripts. The study used the HTBI primer set for a first-round RT-PCR of the TCR CDR3. TCRdb re-called the multiplex PCR reads with MiXCR, one entry per CDR3 protein. Among approximately 570,000 distinct CDR3 sequences listed, about 20% were seen once. Material for sequencing was blood. These receptors all come from a man aged 35 to 55 with Graves' ophthalmopathy.

V gene TRBV28 combines with J gene TRBJ1-5; 8 nucleotides agree with TRBD1. V was pared by 4 bases and J by 3 bases, with 5 bases of the junction left unmatched. This CDR3 contains 15 residues. Germline CDR1 is MDHEN and CDR2 is SYDVKM. CDR3 nucleotides: TGTGCCAGCAGTTCCGGGACAGGACTCAATCAGCCCCAGCATTTT. It encodes CASSSGTGLNQPQHF.

The table lists this clonotype with a few counts. A much larger clone differs from this one at a single base, so this may be a read error. The J gene is TRBJ2-2, the V gene TRBV7-2; a weak D match, TRBD2 (6 bases). The CDR3 consists of 14 residues. Germline values: CDR1 SGHTA, CDR2 FQGNSA. The CDR3 is CASSLGLNTGEPFF. The CDR3 nucleotides read TGTGCCAGCAGCCTGGGACTTAACACCGGGGAGCCGTTTTTT.

The rearrangement joins TRBV25-1 to TRBJ1-1; D is perhaps TRBD1 (5 bases). V gave up 5 bases and J gave up 7 bases, with 11 bases separating them. Germline V CDR1 and CDR2: MGHDK, SYGVNS. There are 12 residues in the CDR3. The CDR3 is CASSRGDDEAFF. CDR3 nucleotide sequence: TGTGCCAGCAGTAGAGGGGACGATGAAGCTTTCTTT.

This chain joins TRBV5-1 and TRBJ2-7; 8 nucleotides match TRBD2. The CDR3 consists of 14 residues. J was trimmed by 1 base and V by 4 bases; bases with no gene match: 4. The germline V gene has CDR1 SGHRS and CDR2 YFSETQ. CDR3 DNA sequence: TGCGCCAGCAGCACCGGGACTAGGTCCTACGAGCAGTACTTC. Translated: CASSTGTRSYEQYF.

V is TRBV29-1 and J is TRBJ1-1; a weak D match, TRBD1 (6 bases). Germline CDR1 reads SQVTM; CDR2 reads ANQGSEA. The CDR3 runs to 13 residues. In nucleotides, the CDR3 is TGCAGTGGTTCCGGCGGGACATCAATTGAAGCTTTCTTT. This translates into CSGSGGTSIEAFF.

The chain couples TRBV4-1 to TRBJ2-7, with 7 bases identical to TRBD1. Unmatched junction bases numbered 6, after V lost 2 bases and J lost 2 bases. Germline V gene sequence: CDR1 MGHRA, CDR2 YSYEKL. The CDR3 runs 15 residues. CDR3 nucleotides: TGCGCCAGCAGCCAAATCACAGGGGAAACCTACGAGCAGTACTTC. It specifies CASSQITGETYEQYF.

This clonotype has only a few counts. This sequence joins TRBV18 and TRBJ2-7; D may be TRBD1 (5 bases). The CDR3 totals 16 residues. The germline V and J ends were trimmed by 2 bases and 6 bases, with 20 bases remaining between them. From germline, CDR1 is KGHSH and CDR2 LQKENI. This CDR3 is CASSPMSSGQSGEQYF. The DNA of the CDR3 is TGTGCCAGCTCACCAATGAGTTCTGGACAATCAGGCGAGCAGTACTTC.

Ten or more counts support this clonotype. The J gene is TRBJ2-5, the V gene TRBV6-2 or TRBV6-3, with D hard to call. There are 12 residues in the CDR3. Per germline, CDR1 MNHEY and CDR2 SVGEGT. The V end was cut by 4 bases, the J end by 5 bases, with 8 bases between. This chain's CDR3 is CASSLQAETQYF. The CDR3 region has the DNA TGTGCCAGCAGTTTGCAGGCCGAGACCCAGTACTTC.

This clonotype was seen a handful of times. J is TRBJ1-2 and V is TRBV4-2; the D is unclear. CDR1 and CDR2 (germline): LGHNA, YNFKEQ. This CDR3 comprises 16 residues. V lost 0 bases and J lost 2, with 13 bases in between. CDR3 sequence: CASSQEMAGGNYGYTF. CDR3 nucleotides: TGTGCCAGCAGCCAAGAAATGGCTGGAGGCAACTATGGCTACACCTTC.

With regard to this clonotype: This may be a read error: a much more frequent sequence differs by one nucleotide. The chain combines TRBV9 with TRBJ2-7, with 11 bases matching TRBD2. The germline gives CDR1 SGDLS, CDR2 YYNGEE. Unmatched junction bases numbered 4, after V lost 3 bases and J lost 2 bases. The CDR3 contains 15 residues. CDR3 sequence (DNA): TGTGCCAGCAGCGGGACTAGCGGGTGGGCCTACGAGCAGTACTTC. Amino acids: CASSGTSGWAYEQYF.

This clonotype was seen ten or more times. The chain recombines TRBV30 with TRBJ1-4; D unclear. The CDR3 loop spans 13 amino acids. Germline CDR1 is GTSNPN and CDR2 is SVGIG (reference sequence). Trimming stripped 8 bases from V and 6 bases from J, with 16 bases between. CDR3 loop: CALGWRVHEKLFF. CDR3 sequence (DNA): TGTGCCCTCGGGTGGAGGGTTCATGAAAAACTGTTTTTT. The variable domain in full, completed from reference TRBV30 and TRBJ1-4, reads SQTIHQWPATLVQPVGSPLSLECTVEGTSNPNLYWYRQAAGRGLQLLFYSVGIGQISSEVPQNLSASRPQDRQFILSSKKLLLSDSGFYLCALGWRVHEKLFFGSGTQLSVL.

This clonotype turned up a few times. The rearrangement uses TRBV20-1 and TRBJ2-3; 11 nucleotides match TRBD2. There are 15 residues in the CDR3. V shed 5 bases, J shed 4 bases, and the junction held 8 bases outside the gene matches. Per germline, CDR1 DFQATT and CDR2 SNEGSKA (reference sequence). The DNA of the CDR3 is TGCAGTGCTGGCCGGGATAGCGGGAGGGCAGATACGCAGTATTTT. This gives the protein CSAGRDSGRADTQYF.

This clonotype showed up many times. The chain couples TRBV7-8 to TRBJ2-2; unclear D gene. Trimming took 1 base from V and 2 from J, leaving 11 bases between them. CDR1 is SGHVS, CDR2 FQNEAQ, per germline. The CDR3 contains 16 residues. The CDR3 bases are TGTGCCAGCAGCTTAGGCTCCAGCCCCAACACCGGGGAGCTGTTTTTT. Translation gives CASSLGSSPNTGELFF.

This clonotype was seen at least ten times. This chain joins TRBV3-1 and TRBJ2-5; a weak D match, TRBD1 (6 bases). CDR1 and CDR2 from the germline V gene are LGHDT and YNNKEL (reference sequence). Deletions cut 3 bases from V and 0 bases from J, with 23 bases between. The CDR3 has 19 residues. The CDR3 is CASSQFGNSARGYQETQYF. The CDR3 DNA follows: TGTGCCAGCAGCCAGTTTGGCAATAGCGCGAGGGGGTACCAAGAGACCCAGTACTTC.

In its sample, this clonotype was seen many times. The J gene is TRBJ2-3, the V gene TRBV2, with 9 positions matching TRBD2. This CDR3 spans 16 amino acids. Unmatched junction bases numbered 9, after V lost 6 bases and J lost 2 bases. Germline V gives CDR1 SNHLY, CDR2 FYNNEI. The CDR3 here is CASRIKRGEATDTQYF. The CDR3 region has the DNA TGTGCCAGCAGAATTAAGCGGGGGGAGGCCACAGATACGCAGTATTTT.

The V call is TRBV7-2, the J call TRBJ2-2, with 7 nucleotides matching TRBD1. Per the germline V gene, CDR1 is SGHTA and CDR2 is FQGNSA. The junction had 3 bases not matched to a gene; V was cut back by 10 bases and J by 1 base. The CDR3 contains 13 residues. CDR3 sequence: CANRDRNTGELFF. For the CDR3, the DNA is TGTGCCAACAGGGACAGGAACACCGGGGAGCTGTTTTTT.

The rearrangement joins TRBV5-6 to TRBJ1-4; D is perhaps TRBD1 (5 bases). Per the germline V gene, CDR1 is SGHDT and CDR2 is YYEEEE. The CDR3 loop spans 15 amino acids. The V end lost 4 bases, the J end lost 6 bases, and 16 bases lay between the germline ends. In DNA form, the CDR3 reads TGTGCCAGCAGCCTCCGCGACAGTGGGGATGAAAAACTGTTTTTT. Translating gives CASSLRDSGDEKLFF. Full variable domain (missing parts from reference TRBV5-6 and TRBJ1-4): DAGVTQSPTHLIKTRGQQVTLRCSPKSGHDTVSWYQQALGQGPQFIFQYYEEEERQRGNFPDRFSGHQFPNYSSELNVNALLLGDSALYLCASSLRDSGDEKLFFGSGTQLSVL.

This clonotype has ten or more counts. The chain joins TRBV6-1 to TRBJ1-2; D is unresolved. CDR1 is MNHNS and CDR2 is SASEGT in the germline V gene. V lost 6 bases to trimming and J lost 3 bases, with 8 bases between them. The CDR3 covers 12 residues. The CDR3 is CASRAKDYGYTF. Here the CDR3 DNA reads TGTGCCAGCAGGGCAAAGGACTATGGCTACACCTTC.

The J gene is TRBJ2-1, the V gene TRBV6-1; D gene unclear. V gave up 1 base and J gave up 7 bases, with 8 bases separating them. Germline values: CDR1 MNHNS, CDR2 SASEGT. The CDR3 contains 13 residues. CDR3 sequence: CASSEGGWNEQFF. The DNA for the CDR3 is TGTGCCAGCAGTGAAGGGGGTTGGAATGAGCAGTTCTTC.

This clonotype has just a few counts. V is TRBV5-1 and J is TRBJ2-5; TRBD1 matches at 8 bases. Per the germline V gene, CDR1 is SGHRS and CDR2 is YFSETQ. The CDR3 loop spans 15 amino acids. Trimming removed 4 bases from V and 2 bases from J; junction bases left unmatched: 7. CDR3 in DNA: TGCGCCAGCAGCCCCTGGACAGGGCTACAAGAGACCCAGTACTTC. As protein: CASSPWTGLQETQYF.

This clonotype has at least ten counts. V is TRBV5-5 and J is TRBJ1-2; D call uncertain. Germline loops: CDR1 SGHKS, CDR2 YYEKEE (reference sequence). Trimming cost V 4 bases and J 5 bases, with 15 bases left between them. This CDR3 spans 14 amino acids. The CDR3 DNA reads as TGTGCCAGCAGCGATAGACAATCCGGGTATGGCTACACCTTC. Its translation is CASSDRQSGYGYTF.

This clonotype was detected many times. The rearrangement joins TRBV5-1 to TRBJ2-2; 12 bases agree with TRBD2. Germline lookup yields CDR1 SGHRS and CDR2 YFSETQ. After removal of 4 bases from V and 5 bases from J, the junction contained 9 bases not matched to a gene. The CDR3 covers 17 residues. The CDR3 reads CASSASTSGSGTGELFF. CDR3 DNA sequence: TGCGCCAGCAGCGCCTCGACTAGCGGGAGTGGGACCGGGGAGCTGTTTTTT.

This clonotype was counted between two and nine times. V gene TRBV28 combines with J gene TRBJ2-1; maybe TRBD1 (5 bases). The CDR3 runs 15 residues. Germline lookup yields CDR1 MDHEN and CDR2 SYDVKM. V was pared by 2 bases and J by 6 bases, with 14 bases between. The CDR3 loop reads CASSLTGQRVNEQFF. Here the CDR3 DNA reads TGTGCCAGCAGTTTAACAGGCCAAAGGGTCAATGAGCAGTTCTTC.

This clonotype was detected ten times or more. The rearrangement joins TRBV3-1 to TRBJ1-2; no clear D gene. V shed 5 bases and J shed 0 bases, with 7 bases lying between them. CDR1 and CDR2 from the germline V gene are LGHDT and YNNKEL (reference sequence). This CDR3 comprises 13 residues. CDR3 nucleotides: TGTGCCAGCAGCAAAAGGGCTAACTATGGCTACACCTTC. It yields the protein CASSKRANYGYTF.

For this clonotype: It may be a read error: a sequence one base away is much more abundant. The chain carries TRBV28 and TRBJ1-2; D is possibly TRBD1 (5 bases). The CDR3 runs to 14 residues. Germline CDR1 and CDR2: MDHEN and SYDVKM. CDR3 nucleotide sequence: TGTGCCAGCAGTTTGCAGACAGACAGCTATGGCTACATCTTC. Amino acids: CASSLQTDSYGYIF.

The chain recombines TRBV7-9 with TRBJ1-1; 7 nucleotides align to TRBD1. CDR1 is SEHNR and CDR2 is FQNEAQ in the germline V gene (reference sequence). The trim removed 7 bases at V and 5 bases at J, leaving 10 bases unmatched. The CDR3 has 14 amino acids. Here the CDR3 reads CASIIDRVITEAFF. The DNA for the CDR3 is TGTGCCAGCATTATCGACAGGGTCATAACTGAAGCTTTCTTT.

This chain links TRBV6-1 with TRBJ1-2; no clear D gene. The V end lost 10 bases, the J end lost 4 bases, and 16 bases lay between the germline ends. Germline V gene data show CDR1 as MNHNS and CDR2 as SASEGT. The CDR3 is 13 amino acids. The CDR3 loop is CATGQENFYGYTF. In nucleotides, the CDR3 is TGTGCCACCGGGCAGGAAAACTTCTATGGCTACACCTTC.

This clonotype was observed many times. The rearrangement uses TRBV5-1 and TRBJ2-1; a possible D gene is TRBD2 (7 bases). V was trimmed by 0 bases and J by 7 bases, leaving 14 bases between them. Germline V lookup: CDR1 SGHRS, CDR2 YFSETQ. This CDR3 has 15 amino acids. The CDR3 nucleotides read TGCGCCAGCAGCTTGGAATGGGGGGGGGCGAATGAGCAGTTCTTC. Translated, it gives CASSLEWGGANEQFF.

In this sample, this clonotype turned up many times. The chain links TRBV2 to TRBJ1-1; D is undetermined. There are 11 residues in the CDR3. Trimming shortened V by 8 bases and J by 5 bases, and 9 bases separated the two germline ends. Germline V gene sequence: CDR1 SNHLY, CDR2 FYNNEI. The CDR3 is CASLGRTEAFF. As DNA, the CDR3 is TGTGCCAGCCTAGGAAGGACTGAAGCTTTCTTT. Supplemented by reference TRBV2 and TRBJ1-1, the full variable domain reads EPEVTQTPSHQVTQMGQEVILRCVPISNHLYFYWYRQILGQKVEFLVSFYNNEISEKSEIFDDQFSVERPDGSNFTLKIRSTKLEDSAMYFCASLGRTEAFFGQGTRLTVV.